Shown below are 21 T cell receptor beta chains from a single sample sequenced in a study of control samples from healthy donors and cancer patients. Clones were sequenced by immunoSEQ multiplex PCR, and TCRdb holds only the in-frame ones, with some missing. Of about 130,000 clones listed, 75% to 95% are singletons. Sequencing input: blood. The origin of the receptors is a man aged 40-50 years in good health.

The chain has TRBV4-2 and TRBJ2-5; 11 bases fit TRBD2. In germline, CDR1 is LGHNA, CDR2 YNFKEQ. CDR3 length equals 17 residues. J gave up 5 bases and V 4 bases, and 12 bases lay outside the gene matches. CDR3 sequence: CASSPNPSGGTGETQYF. DNA for the CDR3: TGTGCCAGCAGCCCTAACCCTAGCGGGGGGACTGGGGAGACCCAGTACTTC.

The chain is built from TRBV2 and TRBJ2-2, with D tentatively TRBD1 (5 bases). V lost 8 bases and J lost 6, with 16 bases in between. This CDR3 region has 14 residues. In germline, CDR1 is SNHLY, CDR2 FYNNEI. The DNA for the CDR3 is TGTGCCAGCCGTTTGGTAGGGGTTCCCGGGGAGCTGTTTTTT. Protein product: CASRLVGVPGELFF.

The V and J genes are TRBV2 and TRBJ1-3; 9 bases match TRBD1. CDR1 and CDR2 (germline): SNHLY, FYNNEI. CDR3 length equals 16 residues. V gave up 3 bases and J gave up 0 bases; unmatched junction bases: 3. CDR3 amino acids: CASSEGQGYSGNTIYF. CDR3 nucleotides: TGTGCCAGCAGTGAGGGACAGGGTTACTCTGGAAACACCATATATTTT.

The rearrangement links TRBV7-6 to TRBJ2-3; no clear D gene. V was clipped by 1 base and J by 0 bases, with 5 bases between them. The V gene's germline CDR1 is SGHVS and CDR2 FNYEAQ. The CDR3 contains 14 residues. This CDR3 is CASSLDGSTDTQYF. The CDR3 DNA reads as TGTGCCAGCAGCTTAGATGGGAGCACAGATACGCAGTATTTT.

The V gene is TRBV10-3, the J gene TRBJ1-1; D remains ambiguous. The V and J ends lost 2 bases and 1 base respectively, with 11 bases between them. Germline-derived CDR1 and CDR2 are ENHRY and SYGVKD. The CDR3 runs to 15 residues. CDR3 sequence reads: CAISEPTQANTEAFF. The CDR3 DNA reads TGTGCCATCAGTGAGCCGACGCAGGCGAACACTGAAGCTTTCTTT.

The gene calls are TRBV28 and TRBJ1-5; D gene unclear. The CDR3 sequence is 17 residues long. Per germline, CDR1 MDHEN and CDR2 SYDVKM. V was shortened by 8 bases and J by 1 base, with 21 bases between the two germline ends. The CDR3, as DNA: TGTGCCAGCGTAGGGAGCAGGCCGGTCCTGAGCAATCAGCCCCAGCATTTT. Translating gives CASVGSRPVLSNQPQHF. Looking up the rest from reference TRBV28 and TRBJ1-5 gives the full variable domain: DVKVTQSSRYLVKRTGEKVFLECVQDMDHENMFWYRQDPGLGLRLIYFSYDVKMKEKGDIPEGYSVSREKKERFSLILESASTNQTSMYLCASVGSRPVLSNQPQHFGDGTRLSIL.

This clone was counted once. The chain joins TRBV12-5 to TRBJ2-3; weak D call: TRBD2 (6 bases). The CDR3 extends over 14 amino acids. V was clipped by 3 bases and J by 2 bases, with 9 bases between them. CDR1 is LGHNT and CDR2 is FRNRAP in the germline V gene. The CDR3 region has the DNA TGTGCTAGTGGTTTTTGGGGACTCACAGATACGCAGTATTTT. It yields the protein CASGFWGLTDTQYF.

This clone was seen only once. This rearrangement joins TRBV2 to TRBJ1-5, with D hard to call. Trimming left V 3 bases short and J 0 bases short, with 6 bases between. CDR1 is SNHLY and CDR2 is FYNNEI in the germline V gene. The CDR3 sequence is 14 residues long. Here the CDR3 DNA reads TGTGCCAGCAGTGAGGTCGGTAGCAATCAGCCCCAGCATTTT. This encodes CASSEVGSNQPQHF. The complete variable domain, with remaining parts taken from reference TRBV2 and TRBJ1-5, reads EPEVTQTPSHQVTQMGQEVILRCVPISNHLYFYWYRQILGQKVEFLVSFYNNEISEKSEIFDDQFSVERPDGSNFTLKIRSTKLEDSAMYFCASSEVGSNQPQHFGDGTRLSIL.

This chain links TRBV4-1 with TRBJ2-1; perhaps TRBD2 as D (6 bases). Trimming took 3 bases from V and 3 from J, leaving 15 bases between them. The CDR3 covers 16 residues. Germline loops: CDR1 MGHRA, CDR2 YSYEKL. The CDR3 DNA sequence: TGCGCCAGCAGCCAGCAAGCGGGCAACCGCTACAATGAGCAGTTCTTC. This translates into CASSQQAGNRYNEQFF.

The gene calls are TRBV2 and TRBJ2-5; D is uncertain. There are 14 residues in the CDR3. Germline lookup yields CDR1 SNHLY and CDR2 FYNNEI. The V gene lost 2 bases and the J gene lost 2 bases, with 9 bases spanning the gap. In DNA, the CDR3 is TGTGCCAGCAGTGAACCCATAAATCAAGAGACCCAGTACTTC. Translating gives CASSEPINQETQYF. The full variable domain, rest sourced from reference TRBV2 and TRBJ2-5, is EPEVTQTPSHQVTQMGQEVILRCVPISNHLYFYWYRQILGQKVEFLVSFYNNEISEKSEIFDDQFSVERPDGSNFTLKIRSTKLEDSAMYFCASSEPINQETQYFGPGTRLLVL.

This CDR3 reads CASSWTRNQPQHF. The CDR3 region has the DNA TGTGCCAGCAGTTGGACAAGGAATCAGCCCCAGCATTTT. The chain carries TRBV6-5 and TRBJ1-5, with a weak D call TRBD1 (5 bases). This CDR3 spans 13 amino acids. Germline lookup yields CDR1 MNHEY and CDR2 SVGAGI. V was clipped by 4 bases and J by 4 bases, with 8 bases between them.

The chain combines TRBV19 with TRBJ1-1; D gene ambiguous. Between the trimmed V and J ends, which lost 10 bases and 1 base, there was a span of 10 bases. Looked up from germline, CDR1 is LNHDA and CDR2 is SQIVND (reference sequence). The CDR3 has 12 amino acids. The CDR3 loop is CATYEGNTEAFF. The CDR3 coding sequence is TGTGCCACCTACGAGGGGAACACTGAAGCTTTCTTT.

The J gene is TRBJ1-4, the V gene TRBV30; D perhaps matches TRBD1 (6 bases). Trimming pared 3 bases from V and 4 bases from J, leaving 12 bases between. The germline V gene encodes CDR1 GTSNPN and CDR2 SVGIG (reference sequence). This CDR3 is built from 14 residues. As DNA, the CDR3 is TGTGCCTGGAGGACCAAGGGGGATAATGAAAAACTGTTTTTT. Protein: CAWRTKGDNEKLFF.

The V gene is TRBV30, the J gene TRBJ1-1; D unclear. This CDR3 spans 13 amino acids. From germline, CDR1 is GTSNPN and CDR2 SVGIG (reference sequence). V lost 0 bases, J lost 6 bases, and 11 bases lay in between. CDR3 sequence: CAWSVHFKAEAFF. The CDR3 coding sequence is TGTGCCTGGAGTGTACACTTTAAAGCTGAAGCTTTCTTT. Together with reference TRBV30 and TRBJ1-1, the CDR3 gives the full variable domain: SQTIHQWPATLVQPVGSPLSLECTVEGTSNPNLYWYRQAAGRGLQLLFYSVGIGQISSEVPQNLSASRPQDRQFILSSKKLLLSDSGFYLCAWSVHFKAEAFFGQGTRLTVV.

V is TRBV19 and J is TRBJ1-2, with D uncertain. The V gene lost 7 bases and the J gene lost 4 bases, with 10 bases spanning the gap. From germline, CDR1 is LNHDA and CDR2 SQIVND (reference sequence). The CDR3 loop spans 12 amino acids. Here the CDR3 reads CASNERTYGYTF. The CDR3 DNA is TGTGCCAGTAATGAGAGAACCTATGGCTACACCTTC.

The CDR3 coding sequence is TGTGCCAGCAGCTTAGTTTACGAGCAGTACTTC. This translates into CASSLVYEQYF. The V and J genes are TRBV7-8 and TRBJ2-7, with D unresolved. This CDR3 region has 11 residues. The V end lost 1 base, the J end lost 4 bases, and 2 bases lay between the germline ends. Germline CDR1 SGHVS, CDR2 FQNEAQ. Drawing the rest from reference TRBV7-8 and TRBJ2-7, the complete variable domain is GAGVSQSPRYKVAKRGQDVALRCDPISGHVSLFWYQQALGQGPEFLTYFQNEAQLDKSGLPSDRFFAERPEGSVSTLKIQRTQQEDSAVYLCASSLVYEQYFGPGTRLTVT.

The genes are TRBV15 and TRBJ1-4; D is possibly TRBD1 (6 bases). The CDR3 is 14 residues long. The germline V gene encodes CDR1 LNHNV and CDR2 YYDKDF (reference sequence). The V gene lost 7 bases and the J gene lost 6 bases, with 15 bases spanning the gap. The CDR3 nucleotides read TGTGCCACCAAGGTTGGGCCAGGGGATGAAAAACTGTTTTTT. Translating gives CATKVGPGDEKLFF.

J is TRBJ1-4 and V is TRBV15, with D perhaps TRBD1 (5 bases). The CDR3 runs to 15 residues. Germline V CDR1 and CDR2: LNHNV, YYDKDF (reference sequence). V shed 5 bases and J shed 8 bases, with 18 bases lying between them. CDR3 bases: TGTGCCACCAGCCGGGGGGAGGGCGGAATCGAAAAACTGTTTTTT. Its translation is CATSRGEGGIEKLFF.

This chain links TRBV19 with TRBJ2-7, with D possibly TRBD1 on 5 matching bases. From germline, CDR1 is LNHDA and CDR2 SQIVND (reference sequence). Trimming removed 3 bases from V and 3 bases from J, with 15 bases in between. CDR3 length: 15 amino acids. The CDR3 DNA reads TGTGCCAGTAGTATTACAACAGGACGGATCTACGAGCAGTACTTC. It yields the protein CASSITTGRIYEQYF.

The chain has TRBV2 and TRBJ1-4, with D possibly matching TRBD1 (5 bases). V lost 8 bases and J lost 2, with 24 bases in between. The germline CDR1 and CDR2 sequences are SNHLY and FYNNEI. This CDR3 spans 18 amino acids. CDR3 sequence (DNA): TGTGCCAGCGCAGGGTGGGGGGTCCGGATTTGGACTAATGAAAAACTGTTTTTT. This sequence encodes CASAGWGVRIWTNEKLFF.

In its sample, this clone was seen once. The chain recombines TRBV7-9 with TRBJ2-5; 11 bases align to TRBD1. Trimming cost V 7 bases and J 5 bases; bases outside gene matches: 3. Per germline, CDR1 SEHNR and CDR2 FQNEAQ (reference sequence). The CDR3 is 13 amino acids. This chain's CDR3 is CASIRTGGETQYF. In nucleotides, the CDR3 is TGTGCCAGCATCAGGACAGGGGGCGAGACCCAGTACTTC.